The next 31 T cell receptor beta chains were all read from a single sample in a study of blood T cells in healthy people across ages. Sample-barcoded 5' priming and a J-beta primer mix drove a second PCR of 7 to 11 cycles. TCRdb itself ran the 5' RACE reads through MiXCR, one entry per CDR3 protein. The sample includes 550,000 to 750,000 distinct CDR3 sequences, 21% seen only once; the top ten take 3.6%. The sample taken for sequencing was blood. These receptor sequences come from a man aged 65 to 85 in good health.

This clonotype came up a few times. The chain combines TRBV9 with TRBJ2-3, with D possibly being TRBD1 (6 bases). CDR1 SGDLS and CDR2 YYNGEE come from the germline V gene. CDR3 length: 14 residues. V lost 1 base to trimming and J lost 0 bases, with 6 bases between them. The CDR3 bases are TGTGCCAGCAGCGTAACAGGGAGCACAGATACGCAGTATTTT. This codes for CASSVTGSTDTQYF.

The gene calls are TRBV28 and TRBJ2-3; 11 bases match TRBD2. This CDR3 has 12 amino acids. CDR1 and CDR2 from the germline V gene are MDHEN and SYDVKM. Unmatched junction bases numbered 2, after V lost 9 bases and J lost 6 bases. CDR3 sequence reads: CASWTSGDTQYF. In DNA form, the CDR3 reads TGTGCCAGTTGGACTAGCGGGGATACGCAGTATTTT.

The J gene is TRBJ2-3, the V gene TRBV6-4; TRBD1 matches at 11 bases. V shed 4 bases, J shed 4 bases, and the junction held 4 bases outside the gene matches. This CDR3 has 15 amino acids. CDR1 is MRHNA, CDR2 SNTAGT, per germline. The CDR3 region is CASSVRDRGSDTQYF. The CDR3 region has the DNA TGTGCCAGCAGTGTGCGGGACAGGGGGTCAGATACGCAGTATTTT.

This clonotype came up a few times. This chain connects TRBV7-3 to TRBJ2-5; D gene ambiguous. The DNA end favors TRBJ2-1, so the J call may be wrong. Per germline, CDR1 SGHTA and CDR2 FQGTGA. This CDR3 has 13 amino acids. CDR3 region: CASSLGEDNEQFF. Written as DNA, the CDR3 is TGTGCCAGCAGCTTAGGCGAAGACAATGAGCAGTTCTTC.

The chain has TRBV6-6 and TRBJ2-3, with a tentative D call TRBD1 (5 bases). The germline V gene encodes CDR1 MNHNY and CDR2 SVGAGI (reference sequence). This CDR3 contains 16 residues. V was cut by 2 bases and J by 2 bases, with 14 bases left in between. The CDR3 nucleotides read TGTGCCAGCAGTTACCCCGTAGACAGAACCACAGATACGCAGTATTTT. This translates into CASSYPVDRTTDTQYF.

The chain combines TRBV12-3 or TRBV12-4 with TRBJ2-5, with a possible D match to TRBD2 (7 bases). Between the trimmed V and J ends, which lost 5 bases and 11 bases, there was a span of 15 bases. This CDR3 contains 12 residues. The CDR3 DNA follows: TGTGCCAGCAGTAACAGGGAGGGGGAGCAGTACTTC. Encoded protein: CASSNREGEQYF.

There are many counts of this clonotype. The junction and the germline gene differ at one end; a read error may be behind it. The CDR3 here is CAIRDRGETQYF. CDR3 DNA: TGTGCCATCCGTGACAGGGGAGAGACCCAGTACTTC. This chain joins TRBV10-3 and TRBJ2-5; 8 bases are a match to TRBD1. Germline CDR1 is ENHRY and CDR2 is SYGVKD. The CDR3 covers 12 residues.

The chain carries TRBV5-1 and TRBJ1-1; D is uncertain. The CDR3 has 14 residues. Trimming shortened V by 0 bases and J by 6 bases, and 12 bases separated the two germline ends. Germline-derived CDR1 and CDR2 are SGHRS and YFSETQ. The CDR3 spells CASSLGSLEAEAFF. The CDR3 DNA follows: TGCGCCAGCAGCTTGGGATCGTTGGAGGCTGAAGCTTTCTTT.

In DNA form, the CDR3 reads TGTGCCAGTAGTATATATCGGGGGAACACTGAAGCTTTCTTT. It is translated as CASSIYRGNTEAFF. The chain is built from TRBV19 and TRBJ1-1; D unresolved. Trimming took off 2 bases at V and 1 base at J, with 8 bases between the two ends. CDR1 and CDR2 (germline): LNHDA, SQIVND (reference sequence). The CDR3 has 14 amino acids.

This clonotype was observed a few times. The V gene is TRBV14, the J gene TRBJ1-2; D gene uncertain. Germline V CDR1 and CDR2: SGHDN, FVKESK. The CDR3 consists of 13 residues. V lost 2 bases and J lost 8, with 12 bases in between. For the CDR3, the DNA is TGTGCCAGCAGCCAATCTCCGGGAAACGGCTACACCTTC. Translated, it gives CASSQSPGNGYTF. Using reference TRBV14 and TRBJ1-2 for the parts outside the CDR3, the full variable domain is EAGVTQFPSHSVIEKGQTVTLRCDPISGHDNLYWYRRVMGKEIKFLLHFVKESKQDESGMPNNRFLAERTGGTYSTLKVQPAELEDSGVYFCASSQSPGNGYTFGSGTRLTVV.

This clonotype was recorded a few times. The gene calls are TRBV10-3 and TRBJ2-1; no definite D call. Germline V gene lookup returns CDR1 ENHRY and CDR2 SYGVKD. There are 11 residues in the CDR3. V dropped 2 bases and J dropped 7 bases, with 3 bases sitting between them. The CDR3 DNA is TGTGCCATCAGTGAGGAGAATGAGCAGTTCTTC. Its translation is CAISEENEQFF.

The chain couples TRBV14 to TRBJ2-7, with TRBD1 as a possible D gene (6 bases). Germline V gene sequence: CDR1 SGHDN, CDR2 FVKESK. The CDR3 runs 16 residues. Trimming left V 1 base short and J 3 bases short, with 16 bases between. CDR3 bases: TGTGCCAGCAGCCAAGGCGAGGGGGAGATTTACTACGAGCAGTACTTC. Its protein is CASSQGEGEIYYEQYF.

This clonotype was observed a few times. This chain joins TRBV9 and TRBJ1-1, with D possibly being TRBD1 (5 bases). The V gene's germline CDR1 is SGDLS and CDR2 YYNGEE. This CDR3 is 14 amino acids long. Deletions cut 5 bases from V and 5 bases from J, with 16 bases between. This chain's CDR3 is CASSKTAGWTEAFF. As DNA, the CDR3 is TGTGCCAGCAGTAAAACAGCAGGGTGGACTGAAGCTTTCTTT.

This clonotype appeared a few times. J is TRBJ2-1 and V is TRBV12-3 or TRBV12-4, with a possible D match to TRBD2 (6 bases). This CDR3 is built from 18 residues. V lost 1 base to trimming and J lost 1 base, with 17 bases between them. CDR3 loop: CASSLGYTASESYNEQFF. The CDR3 nucleotides are TGTGCCAGCAGTTTAGGGTATACGGCTAGCGAATCCTACAATGAGCAGTTCTTC.

This clonotype showed up just once. This sequence joins TRBV7-2 and TRBJ1-1; perhaps TRBD1 as D (5 bases). This CDR3 contains 14 residues. V gave up 5 bases and J gave up 8 bases, with 18 bases separating them. Germline loops: CDR1 SGHTA, CDR2 FQGNSA. This CDR3 reads CASSDRGRVTEAFF. The CDR3 region has the DNA TGTGCCAGCAGCGATCGGGGCAGGGTAACGGAAGCTTTCTTT.

This sequence joins TRBV5-4 and TRBJ2-1; 9 nucleotides line up with TRBD2. Trimming cost V 6 bases and J 2 bases; bases outside gene matches: 6. CDR3 length: 15 amino acids. Germline CDR1 reads SGHNT; CDR2 reads YYREEE (reference sequence). CDR3 nucleotides: TGTGCCAGCACCCCTAGCGGGACGCCCTACAATGAGCAGTTCTTC. It codes for CASTPSGTPYNEQFF.

This clonotype was observed a few times. V gene TRBV20-1 combines with J gene TRBJ1-5; D unresolved. The ends were cut back, 0 bases at V and 2 bases at J, with 14 bases in the middle. The CDR3 covers 16 residues. Germline V gene lookup returns CDR1 DFQATT and CDR2 SNEGSKA (reference sequence). The CDR3 DNA reads as TGCAGTGCTAGAGACAATACTCCTGGGGGCAATCAGCCCCAGCATTTT. Residues: CSARDNTPGGNQPQHF.

This chain joins TRBV29-1 and TRBJ1-1, with D tentatively TRBD1 (5 bases). Trimming left V 7 bases short and J 4 bases short, with 10 bases between. This CDR3 is 11 amino acids long. Germline-derived CDR1 and CDR2 are SQVTM and ANQGSEA. In DNA form, the CDR3 reads TGCAGCGCTAGGGGCAGCACTGAAGCTTTCTTT. As protein: CSARGSTEAFF.

This clonotype came up a few times. The gene calls are TRBV11-1 and TRBJ2-5; 11 nucleotides align to TRBD2. V was pared by 5 bases and J by 5 bases, with 7 bases of the junction left unmatched. The CDR3 extends over 15 amino acids. The V gene's germline CDR1 is SGHAT and CDR2 FQDESV (reference sequence). In DNA, the CDR3 is TGTGCCAGCAGCCTGGGACTAGCGGATATGGAGACCCAGTACTTC. Its translation: CASSLGLADMETQYF.

The V call is TRBV14, the J call TRBJ2-5; TRBD2 might be the D (5 bases). Per the germline V gene, CDR1 is SGHDN and CDR2 is FVKESK. The V end lost 1 base, the J end lost 1 base, and 10 bases lay between the germline ends. The length of the CDR3 is 15 residues. Written as DNA, the CDR3 is TGTGCCAGCAGCCAAGGAGGGCGGCTCCAAGAGACCCAGTACTTC. Amino acid sequence: CASSQGGRLQETQYF.

The chain couples TRBV12-5 to TRBJ2-5; 13 bases match TRBD2. This CDR3 region has 16 residues. Looked up from germline, CDR1 is LGHNT and CDR2 is FRNRAP. V lost 0 bases to trimming and J lost 11 bases; unmatched junction nucleotides: 9. CDR3 bases: TGTGCTAGTGGTTTGGTGGGGACTAGCGGGATAAAAGAGCAGTACTTC. This codes for CASGLVGTSGIKEQYF.

This clonotype came up many times. The gene calls are TRBV29-1 and TRBJ2-5, with TRBD2 matching over 7 bases. This CDR3 region has 14 residues. Germline V gives CDR1 SQVTM, CDR2 ANQGSEA. V shed 1 base, J shed 0 bases, and the junction held 2 bases outside the gene matches. The CDR3 loop is CSVEGLADQETQYF. DNA for the CDR3: TGCAGCGTTGAAGGGCTAGCGGACCAAGAGACCCAGTACTTC.

This clonotype was seen more than once but under ten times. This chain connects TRBV3-1 to TRBJ1-1; D not resolved. The germline V and J ends were trimmed by 3 bases and 5 bases, with 4 bases remaining between them. The germline V gene encodes CDR1 LGHDT and CDR2 YNNKEL (reference sequence). This CDR3 region has 11 residues. Here the CDR3 DNA reads TGTGCCAGCAGCCATAGAACTGAAGCTTTCTTT. Translation gives CASSHRTEAFF. The whole variable domain, filled in from reference TRBV3-1 and TRBJ1-1, reads DTAVSQTPKYLVTQMGNDKSIKCEQNLGHDTMYWYKQDSKKFLKIMFSYNNKELIINETVPNRFSPKSPDKAHLNLHINSLELGDSAVYFCASSHRTEAFFGQGTRLTVV.

This clonotype was seen repeatedly, ten times or more. The V gene is TRBV20-1, the J gene TRBJ2-2; TRBD2 matches 8 bases. The CDR3 is 14 amino acids. V lost 3 bases to trimming and J lost 5 bases; unmatched junction nucleotides: 5. Germline lookup yields CDR1 DFQATT and CDR2 SNEGSKA (reference sequence). CDR3 nucleotides: TGCAGTGCTAGTGCGGGAGGTCCAACCGGGGAGCTGTTTTTT. Translating gives CSASAGGPTGELFF.

CDR3: CASSRQEKRENIQYF. CDR3 coding DNA: TGTGCCAGCAGTCGACAGGAGAAACGCGAAAACATTCAGTACTTC. This rearrangement joins TRBV6-6 to TRBJ2-4, with D tentatively TRBD1 (6 bases). V shed 5 bases and J shed 5 bases, with 16 bases lying between them. This CDR3 has 15 residues. The V gene's germline CDR1 is MNHNY and CDR2 SVGAGI (reference sequence).

This chain connects TRBV20-1 to TRBJ2-3; D gene unclear. The CDR3 contains 14 residues. CDR1 DFQATT and CDR2 SNEGSKA come from the germline V gene (reference sequence). Trimming stripped 5 bases from V and 2 bases from J, with 14 bases between. The CDR3 loop is CSAPSRTFTDTQYF. CDR3 coding DNA: TGCAGTGCTCCGAGCAGGACGTTCACAGATACGCAGTATTTT.

The V gene is TRBV25-1, the J gene TRBJ2-5; D possibly corresponds to TRBD2 (7 bases). The CDR3 extends over 15 amino acids. Germline V CDR1 and CDR2: MGHDK, SYGVNS. V lost 3 bases and J 4 bases, leaving 15 bases between the germline ends. The CDR3, as DNA: TGTGCCAGCAGTGACCCTCGGGGGGCGGGAGAGACCCAGTACTTC. It yields the protein CASSDPRGAGETQYF.

This clonotype was seen repeatedly, ten times or more. The rearrangement uses TRBV7-2 and TRBJ2-3; D remains unclear. The V end lost 7 bases, the J end lost 1 base, and 9 bases lay between the germline ends. This CDR3 has 13 amino acids. Germline V gene lookup returns CDR1 SGHTA and CDR2 FQGNSA. The CDR3 loop reads CASIFRGTDTQYF. CDR3 in DNA: TGTGCCAGCATCTTTCGGGGCACAGATACGCAGTATTTT. The whole variable domain, filled in from reference TRBV7-2 and TRBJ2-3, reads GAGVSQSPSNKVTEKGKDVELRCDPISGHTALYWYRQSLGQGLEFLIYFQGNSAPDKSGLPSDRFSAERTGGSVSTLTIQRTQQEDSAVYLCASIFRGTDTQYFGPGTRLTVL.

V gene TRBV7-2 combines with J gene TRBJ2-1, with unresolved D. CDR3 length equals 16 residues. The germline V gene has CDR1 SGHTA and CDR2 FQGNSA. Trimming stripped 5 bases from V and 4 bases from J, with 18 bases between. The CDR3 region has the DNA TGTGCCAGCAGCCTGATTTTCGAGGTCGCATACAATGAGCAGTTCTTC. Its translation: CASSLIFEVAYNEQFF.

This clonotype was counted ten times or more. V gene TRBV12-3 or TRBV12-4 combines with J gene TRBJ2-5, with TRBD2 identical over 7 bases. CDR3 length: 15 amino acids. Trimming cost V 2 bases and J 3 bases; bases outside gene matches: 6. In DNA form, the CDR3 reads TGTGCCAGCAGTTTAACGGGAGGTGGTAAAGAGACCCAGTACTTC. Protein: CASSLTGGGKETQYF.

This clonotype was detected many times. The rearrangement joins TRBV6-1 to TRBJ1-2; 9 bases agree with TRBD1. CDR1 is MNHNS and CDR2 is SASEGT in the germline V gene. The CDR3 spans 16 residues. With 0 bases clipped from V and 5 bases from J, the junction kept 7 bases outside the gene matches. For the CDR3, the DNA is TGTGCCAGCAGTGAAGCGCTTCTTGGGACAGGGTATGGCTACACCTTC. It is translated as CASSEALLGTGYGYTF.